These 17 T cell receptor beta chains came from one sample sequenced in a study of cytomegalovirus exposure and HLA in healthy donors (dated by TCRdb to 2017 to 2019). Library generation was performed with the immunoSEQ multiplex PCR assay. The multiplex PCR relied on a mix of 60 forward primers for TCR Vbeta segments and 13 reverse primers for TCR Jbeta segments. The table comes from immuneACCESS by way of TCRdb, which keeps in-frame sequences with V and J called. Part of the clones is missing from these tables; in studies checked, under half for an unresolved V gene and the rest for unknown reasons. The sample table lists 200,000 to 250,000 clones, 82% of them with a count of one. The ten top clones hold over 5% of the sample. The sequencing sample was made of PBMCs. These receptors came from a woman between 40 and 50 years old in good health and CMV-seropositive.

V usage is TRBV5-8 and J usage is TRBJ1-2; 8 nucleotides align to TRBD1. The CDR3 length is 15 residues. V trimming: 1 base; J trimming: 3 bases; junction bases outside the gene matches: 5. Germline V lookup: CDR1 SGHTS, CDR2 YDEGEE. This CDR3 is CASSLTGQGYYGYTF. CDR3 nucleotide sequence: TGTGCCAGCAGCTTGACAGGACAGGGATACTATGGCTACACCTTC.

This chain links TRBV7-8 with TRBJ1-5; 9 positions match TRBD1. Germline V CDR1 and CDR2: SGHVS, FQNEAQ. Unmatched junction bases numbered 11, after V lost 5 bases and J lost 9 bases. The CDR3 has 15 amino acids. For the CDR3, the DNA is TGTGCCAGCAGCACCTACAGGGGGCAGGGGGGGCCCCAGCATTTT. It codes for CASSTYRGQGGPQHF.

The chain is built from TRBV7-3 and TRBJ2-2, with a tentative D call TRBD1 (6 bases). Germline CDR1 and CDR2: SGHTA and FQGTGA. The CDR3 totals 16 residues. V was clipped by 6 bases and J by 4 bases, with 18 bases between them. CDR3 region: CASSLGAGVGTGELFF. CDR3 nucleotides: TGTGCCAGCAGTTTAGGGGCAGGGGTAGGCACCGGGGAGCTGTTTTTT. Using reference TRBV7-3 and TRBJ2-2 for the parts outside the CDR3, the full variable domain is GAGVSQTPSNKVTEKGKYVELRCDPISGHTALYWYRQSLGQGPEFLIYFQGTGAADDSGLPNDRFFAVRPEGSVSTLKIQRTERGDSAVYLCASSLGAGVGTGELFFGEGSRLTVL.

The chain employs TRBV29-1 and TRBJ2-1; TRBD1 aligns across 8 bases. Germline lookup yields CDR1 SQVTM and CDR2 ANQGSEA. V trimming: 2 bases; J trimming: 7 bases; junction bases outside the gene matches: 4. The CDR3 length is 13 residues. The CDR3 DNA reads TGCAGCGTTGAAACTACAGGGGGGAATGAGCAGTTCTTC. This translates into CSVETTGGNEQFF.

The CDR3 coding sequence is TGTGCCAGCAGCAGCTCCAGGGGGAAGGGTGGCTACACCTTC. Protein sequence: CASSSSRGKGGYTF. This rearrangement joins TRBV7-2 to TRBJ1-2, with 7 bases identical to TRBD1. V shed 5 bases, J shed 7 bases, and the junction held 10 bases outside the gene matches. The CDR3 runs to 14 residues. Germline assignment: CDR1 SGHTA and CDR2 FQGNSA.

J is TRBJ2-6 and V is TRBV7-3; D is possibly TRBD1 (6 bases). Germline V gene sequence: CDR1 SGHTA, CDR2 FQGTGA. This CDR3 comprises 21 residues. The ends were cut back, 5 bases at V and 0 bases at J, with 26 bases in the middle. In nucleotides, the CDR3 is TGTGCCAGCAGCCTTTGGACAGCGCTTGTTTCCATCCCCTCTGGGGCCAACGTCCTGACTTTC. It translates to CASSLWTALVSIPSGANVLTF. Full variable domain (outside the CDR3, taken from reference TRBV7-3 and TRBJ2-6): GAGVSQTPSNKVTEKGKYVELRCDPISGHTALYWYRQSLGQGPEFLIYFQGTGAADDSGLPNDRFFAVRPEGSVSTLKIQRTERGDSAVYLCASSLWTALVSIPSGANVLTFGAGSRLTVL.

The chain's CDR3 is CASSQDGQVYGYTF. The DNA of the CDR3 is TGCGCCAGCAGCCAAGATGGACAGGTCTATGGCTACACCTTC. The V and J genes are TRBV4-1 and TRBJ1-2, with 7 positions matching TRBD1. This CDR3 is built from 14 residues. V lost 0 bases and J lost 4; bases outside the gene matches: 2. From germline, CDR1 is MGHRA and CDR2 YSYEKL.

This clone has a handful of counts. The chain employs TRBV4-3 and TRBJ1-3; the D gene is possibly TRBD1 (6 bases). The CDR3 length is 17 residues. Germline CDR1 reads LGHNA; CDR2 reads YSLEER. The V end was cut by 0 bases, the J end by 2 bases, with 14 bases between. The CDR3 here is CASSQDPAGAPGNTIYF. The DNA of the CDR3 is TGCGCCAGCAGCCAAGACCCCGCGGGGGCGCCTGGAAACACCATATATTTT.

The chain employs TRBV7-6 and TRBJ1-5; 7 nucleotides agree with TRBD1. TRBJ2-3 matches the DNA end more closely, so the J call is doubtful. The length of the CDR3 is 14 residues. From germline, CDR1 is SGHVS and CDR2 FNYEAQ. The CDR3 sequence is CASSLTQGHQPQYF. The CDR3 DNA sequence: TGTGCCAGCAGCTTAACACAGGGGCATCAGCCCCAGTATTTT.

This rearrangement joins TRBV7-9 to TRBJ1-2; D uncertain. The CDR3 spans 13 residues. CDR1 and CDR2 from the germline V gene are SEHNR and FQNEAQ (reference sequence). V lost 1 base and J 8 bases, leaving 11 bases between the germline ends. CDR3 bases: TGTGCCAGCAGCTTAGATCCCCAGAAGGGCTACACCTTC. Its protein product is CASSLDPQKGYTF.

The chain is built from TRBV13 and TRBJ2-3; 12 positions agree with TRBD2. Germline CDR1 is PRHDT and CDR2 is FYEKMQ (reference sequence). The CDR3 loop spans 14 amino acids. The J segment lost 9 bases and the V segment lost 6 bases, leaving 7 bases of the junction unmatched. In DNA form, the CDR3 reads TGTGCCAGCAGGCCACTAGCGGGGGGCGCCACGCAGTATTTT. Translation gives CASRPLAGGATQYF.

This rearrangement joins TRBV6-5 to TRBJ1-3; D gene uncertain. Germline V CDR1 and CDR2: MNHEY, SVGAGI. The CDR3 length is 15 residues. V was cut by 1 base and J by 3 bases, with 10 bases left in between. CDR3 in DNA: TGTGCCAGCAGTTACTGGGGAGGGCTTGGAAACACCATATATTTT. Translation: CASSYWGGLGNTIYF.

The chain carries TRBV11-1 and TRBJ2-7, with D uncertain. Germline V gene sequence: CDR1 SGHAT, CDR2 FQDESV (reference sequence). V was shortened by 3 bases and J by 0 bases, with 9 bases between the two germline ends. The CDR3 totals 14 residues. In nucleotides, the CDR3 is TGTGCCAGCAGCTTGGGCCTCACCTCCTACGAGCAGTACTTC. Protein sequence: CASSLGLTSYEQYF.

The V and J genes are TRBV7-2 and TRBJ1-1; 8 nucleotides align to TRBD1. The CDR3 is 15 residues long. In germline, CDR1 is SGHTA, CDR2 FQGNSA. Losses at the gene ends were 0 bases for V and 6 bases for J; bases not matched to a gene: 6. The CDR3 region is CASSLARAGGPEAFF. CDR3 sequence (DNA): TGTGCCAGCAGCTTAGCGCGGGCAGGGGGCCCTGAAGCTTTCTTT.

The chain carries TRBV5-1 and TRBJ1-2; D gene unclear. The V gene's germline CDR1 is SGHRS and CDR2 YFSETQ. This CDR3 spans 15 amino acids. V lost 1 base and J 4 bases, leaving 14 bases between the germline ends. The CDR3 region is CASSLLFRESYGYTF. CDR3 in DNA: TGCGCCAGCAGCTTGCTTTTCCGGGAGAGCTATGGCTACACCTTC.

In its sample, this clone was seen a few times. The rearrangement uses TRBV5-1 and TRBJ1-6; weak D call: TRBD1 (5 bases). Germline lookup yields CDR1 SGHRS and CDR2 YFSETQ. The CDR3 has 15 amino acids. Trimming took off 0 bases at V and 8 bases at J, with 12 bases between the two ends. The CDR3 loop is CASSLDPRDDSPLHF. In nucleotides, the CDR3 is TGCGCCAGCAGCTTGGATCCCAGGGATGATTCACCCCTCCACTTT.

The V gene is TRBV4-1, the J gene TRBJ2-3; D is perhaps TRBD1 (7 bases). Trimming cost V 2 bases and J 4 bases, with 16 bases left between them. Germline CDR1 is MGHRA and CDR2 is YSYEKL. This CDR3 comprises 16 residues. In DNA form, the CDR3 reads TGCGCCAGCAGCCAACTGGCGGTCAGGGGGGCAGATACGCAGTATTTT. This translates into CASSQLAVRGADTQYF.